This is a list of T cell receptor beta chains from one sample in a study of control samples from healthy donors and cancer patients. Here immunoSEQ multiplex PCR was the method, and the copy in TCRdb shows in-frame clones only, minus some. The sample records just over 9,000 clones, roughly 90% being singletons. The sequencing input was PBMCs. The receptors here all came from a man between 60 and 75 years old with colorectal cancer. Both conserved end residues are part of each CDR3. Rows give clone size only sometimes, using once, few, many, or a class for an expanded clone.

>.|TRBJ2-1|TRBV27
CASRSTTGGAHNEQFF
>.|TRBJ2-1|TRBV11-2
CASSLVVGGGYNEQFF
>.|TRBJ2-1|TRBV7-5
CARSLSGGNEQFF
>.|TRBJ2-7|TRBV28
CASSFPDYGGGHEQYF
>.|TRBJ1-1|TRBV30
CAWSEGYSMAFF
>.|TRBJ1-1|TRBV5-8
CASSLGGVMNTEAFF
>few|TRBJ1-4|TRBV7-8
CASSLRRQPNEKLFF
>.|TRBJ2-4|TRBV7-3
CASSLSRWGGLAKNIQYF
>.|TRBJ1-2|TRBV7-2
CTSSVGHNYGYTF
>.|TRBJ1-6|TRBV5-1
CASSFTGQGNSPLHF
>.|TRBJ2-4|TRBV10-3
CAISESASKNIQYF
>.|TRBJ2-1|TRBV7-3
CASSPGTGTYNEQFF
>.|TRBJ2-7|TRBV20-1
CSASAEQYF
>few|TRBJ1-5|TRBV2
CASSGDSIVQPQHF
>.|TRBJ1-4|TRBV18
CASSHQGVLDNEKLFF